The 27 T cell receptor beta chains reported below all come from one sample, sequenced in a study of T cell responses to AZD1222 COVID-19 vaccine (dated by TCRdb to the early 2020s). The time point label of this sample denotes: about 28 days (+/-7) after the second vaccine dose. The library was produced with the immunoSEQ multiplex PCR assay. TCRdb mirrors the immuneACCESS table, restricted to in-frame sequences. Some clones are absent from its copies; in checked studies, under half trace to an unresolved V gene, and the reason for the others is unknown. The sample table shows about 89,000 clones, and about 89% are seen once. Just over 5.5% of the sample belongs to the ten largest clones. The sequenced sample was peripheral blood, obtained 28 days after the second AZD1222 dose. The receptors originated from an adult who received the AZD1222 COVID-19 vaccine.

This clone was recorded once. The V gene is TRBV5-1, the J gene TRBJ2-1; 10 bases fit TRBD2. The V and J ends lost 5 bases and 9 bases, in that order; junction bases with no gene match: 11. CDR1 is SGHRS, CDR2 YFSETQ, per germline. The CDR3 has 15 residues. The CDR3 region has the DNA TGCGCCAGCAGAAGCCTAGCGGGGGCCAGCGGTGAGCAGTTCTTC. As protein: CASRSLAGASGEQFF.

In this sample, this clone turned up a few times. The CDR3, as DNA: TGTGCCAGCAGTGAGACGAACACCGGGGAGCTGTTTTTT. This translates into CASSETNTGELFF. The rearrangement joins TRBV6-4 to TRBJ2-2; no firm D call. The germline V gene has CDR1 MRHNA and CDR2 SNTAGT. V was pared by 3 bases and J by 0 bases, with 2 bases between. There are 13 residues in the CDR3.

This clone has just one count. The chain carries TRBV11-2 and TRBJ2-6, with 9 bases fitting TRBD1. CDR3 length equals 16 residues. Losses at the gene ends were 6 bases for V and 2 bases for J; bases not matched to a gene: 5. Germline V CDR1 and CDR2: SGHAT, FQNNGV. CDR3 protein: CASRYRQGAGANVLTF. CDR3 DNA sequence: TGTGCCAGCAGGTATAGACAGGGGGCTGGGGCCAACGTCCTGACTTTC.

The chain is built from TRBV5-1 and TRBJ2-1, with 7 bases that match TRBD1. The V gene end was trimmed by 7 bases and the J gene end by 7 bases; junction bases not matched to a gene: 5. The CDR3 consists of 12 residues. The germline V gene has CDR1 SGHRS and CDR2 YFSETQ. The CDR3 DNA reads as TGCGCCAGCCTCTCACAGGGGAATGAGCAGTTCTTC. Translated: CASLSQGNEQFF.

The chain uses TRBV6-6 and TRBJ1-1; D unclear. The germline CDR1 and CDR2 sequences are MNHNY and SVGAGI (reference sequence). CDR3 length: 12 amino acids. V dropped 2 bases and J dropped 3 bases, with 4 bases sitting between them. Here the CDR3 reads CASSYADTEAFF. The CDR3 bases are TGTGCCAGCAGTTACGCGGACACTGAAGCTTTCTTT.

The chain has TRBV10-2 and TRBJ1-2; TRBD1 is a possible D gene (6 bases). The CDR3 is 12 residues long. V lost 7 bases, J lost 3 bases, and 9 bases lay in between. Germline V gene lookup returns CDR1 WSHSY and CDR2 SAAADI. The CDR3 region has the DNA TGCGCCAGCATCTCAGGGGACTATGGCTACACCTTC. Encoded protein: CASISGDYGYTF.

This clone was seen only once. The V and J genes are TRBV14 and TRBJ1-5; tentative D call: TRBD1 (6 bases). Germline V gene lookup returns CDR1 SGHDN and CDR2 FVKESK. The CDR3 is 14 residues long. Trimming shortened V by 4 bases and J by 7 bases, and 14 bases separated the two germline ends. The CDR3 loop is CASSLRGSRQPQHF. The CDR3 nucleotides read TGTGCCAGCAGCCTGAGGGGGTCCAGACAGCCCCAGCATTTT.

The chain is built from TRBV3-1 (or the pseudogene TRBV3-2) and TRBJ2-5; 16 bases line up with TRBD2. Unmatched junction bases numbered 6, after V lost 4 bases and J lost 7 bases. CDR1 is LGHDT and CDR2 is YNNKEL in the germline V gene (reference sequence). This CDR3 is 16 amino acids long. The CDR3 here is CASSPTGTSGGGTQYF. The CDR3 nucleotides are TGTGCCAGCAGCCCCACCGGGACTAGCGGGGGGGGGACCCAGTACTTC.

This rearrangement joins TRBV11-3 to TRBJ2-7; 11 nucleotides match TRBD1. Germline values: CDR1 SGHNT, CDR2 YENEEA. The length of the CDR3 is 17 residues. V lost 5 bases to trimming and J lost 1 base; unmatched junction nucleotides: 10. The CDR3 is CASSPRLGTGGSYEQYF. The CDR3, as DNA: TGTGCCAGCAGCCCTAGACTTGGGACAGGGGGGTCCTACGAGCAGTACTTC.

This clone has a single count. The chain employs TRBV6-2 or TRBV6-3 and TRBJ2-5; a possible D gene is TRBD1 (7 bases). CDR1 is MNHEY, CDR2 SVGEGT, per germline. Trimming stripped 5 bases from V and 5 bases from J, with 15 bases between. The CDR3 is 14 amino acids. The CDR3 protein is CASSGPGGTETQYF. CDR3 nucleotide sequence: TGTGCCAGCAGTGGGCCAGGGGGGACGGAGACCCAGTACTTC.

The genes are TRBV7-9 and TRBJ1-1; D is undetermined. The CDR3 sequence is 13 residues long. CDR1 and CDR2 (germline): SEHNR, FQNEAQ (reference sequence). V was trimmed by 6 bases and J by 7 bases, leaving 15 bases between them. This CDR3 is CASSSFGSFEAFF. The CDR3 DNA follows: TGTGCCAGCAGTTCCTTTGGCAGCTTTGAAGCTTTCTTT. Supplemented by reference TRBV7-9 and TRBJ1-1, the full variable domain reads DTGVSQNPRHKITKRGQNVTFRCDPISEHNRLYWYRQTLGQGPEFLTYFQNEAQLEKSRLLSDRFSAERPKGSFSTLEIQRTEQGDSAMYLCASSSFGSFEAFFGQGTRLTVV.

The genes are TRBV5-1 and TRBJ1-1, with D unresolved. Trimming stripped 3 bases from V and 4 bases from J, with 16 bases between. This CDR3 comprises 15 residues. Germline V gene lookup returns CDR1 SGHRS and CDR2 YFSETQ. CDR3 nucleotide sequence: TGCGCCAGCAGCTACCGGACGAAGCAGTCCACTGAAGCTTTCTTT. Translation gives CASSYRTKQSTEAFF.

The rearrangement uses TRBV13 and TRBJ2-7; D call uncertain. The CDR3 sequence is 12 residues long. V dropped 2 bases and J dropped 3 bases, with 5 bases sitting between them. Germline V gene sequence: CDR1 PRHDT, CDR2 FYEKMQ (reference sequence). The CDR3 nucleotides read TGTGCCAGCAGCTTAACAAACTACGAGCAGTACTTC. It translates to CASSLTNYEQYF.

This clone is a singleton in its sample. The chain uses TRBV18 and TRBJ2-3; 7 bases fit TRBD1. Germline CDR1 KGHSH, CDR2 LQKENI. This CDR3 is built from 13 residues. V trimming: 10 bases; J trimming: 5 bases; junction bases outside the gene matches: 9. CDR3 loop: CATHRGHVDTQYF. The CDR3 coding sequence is TGTGCCACCCACAGGGGCCACGTAGATACGCAGTATTTT. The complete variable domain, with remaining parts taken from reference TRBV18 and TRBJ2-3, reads NAGVMQNPRHLVRRRGQEARLRCSPMKGHSHVYWYRQLPEEGLKFMVYLQKENIIDESGMPKERFSAEFPKEGPSILRIQQVVRGDSAAYFCATHRGHVDTQYFGPGTRLTVL.

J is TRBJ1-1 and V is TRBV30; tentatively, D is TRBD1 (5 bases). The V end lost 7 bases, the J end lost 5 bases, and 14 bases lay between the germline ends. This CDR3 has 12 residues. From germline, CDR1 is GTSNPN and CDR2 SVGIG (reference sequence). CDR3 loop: CAFALGDTEAFF. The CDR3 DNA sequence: TGTGCCTTTGCCCTGGGGGATACTGAAGCTTTCTTT.

The CDR3 loop reads CASSYSQVTEQFF. The CDR3 DNA is TGTGCCAGCAGTTACTCGCAGGTCACTGAGCAGTTCTTC. V usage is TRBV6-5 and J usage is TRBJ2-1; D is uncertain. This CDR3 has 13 amino acids. V gave up 0 bases and J gave up 9 bases, with 9 bases separating them. The germline CDR1 and CDR2 sequences are MNHEY and SVGAGI.

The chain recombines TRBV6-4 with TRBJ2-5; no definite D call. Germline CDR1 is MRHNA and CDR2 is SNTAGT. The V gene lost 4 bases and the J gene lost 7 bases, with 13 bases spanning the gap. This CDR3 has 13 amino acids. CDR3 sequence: CASSGNVHGTQYF. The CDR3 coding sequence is TGTGCCAGCAGTGGGAACGTCCACGGGACCCAGTACTTC.

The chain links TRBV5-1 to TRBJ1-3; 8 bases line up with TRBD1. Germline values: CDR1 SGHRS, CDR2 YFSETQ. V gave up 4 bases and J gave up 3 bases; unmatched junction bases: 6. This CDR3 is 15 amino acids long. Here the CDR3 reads CASSAGTGHGNTIYF. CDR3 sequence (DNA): TGCGCCAGCAGCGCGGGGACAGGTCATGGAAACACCATATATTTT. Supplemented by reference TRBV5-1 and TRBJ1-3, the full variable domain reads KAGVTQTPRYLIKTRGQQVTLSCSPISGHRSVSWYQQTPGQGLQFLFEYFSETQRNKGNFPGRFSGRQFSNSRSEMNVSTLELGDSALYLCASSAGTGHGNTIYFGEGSWLTVV.

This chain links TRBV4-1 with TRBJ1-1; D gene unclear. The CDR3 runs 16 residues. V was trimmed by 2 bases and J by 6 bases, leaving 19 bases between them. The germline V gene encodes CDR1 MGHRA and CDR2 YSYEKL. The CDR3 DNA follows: TGCGCCAGCAGCCAACCGGGGTCTCCAACAACCCCTGAAGCTTTCTTT. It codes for CASSQPGSPTTPEAFF.

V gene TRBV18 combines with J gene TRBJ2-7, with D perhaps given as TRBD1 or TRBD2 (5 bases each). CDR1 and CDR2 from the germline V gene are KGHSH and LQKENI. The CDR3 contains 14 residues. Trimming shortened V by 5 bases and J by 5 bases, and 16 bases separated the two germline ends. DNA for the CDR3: TGTGCCAGCTCATCGACAGAGGGCGAAGACGAGCAGTACTTC. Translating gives CASSSTEGEDEQYF.

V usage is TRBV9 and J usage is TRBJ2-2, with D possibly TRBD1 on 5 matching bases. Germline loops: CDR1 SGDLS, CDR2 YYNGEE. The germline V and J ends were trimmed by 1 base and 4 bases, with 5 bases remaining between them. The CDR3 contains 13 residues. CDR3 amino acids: CASSVRGTGELFF. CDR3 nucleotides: TGTGCCAGCAGCGTAAGGGGCACCGGGGAGCTGTTTTTT. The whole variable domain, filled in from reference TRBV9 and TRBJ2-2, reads DSGVTQTPKHLITATGQRVTLRCSPRSGDLSVYWYQQSLDQGLQFLIQYYNGEERAKGNILERFSAQQFPDLHSELNLSSLELGDSALYFCASSVRGTGELFFGEGSRLTVL.

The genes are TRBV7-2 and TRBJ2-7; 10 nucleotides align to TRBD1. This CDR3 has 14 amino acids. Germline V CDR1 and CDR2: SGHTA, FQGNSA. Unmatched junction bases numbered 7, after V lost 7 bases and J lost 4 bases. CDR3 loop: CASTHRQGAYEQYF. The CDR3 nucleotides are TGTGCCAGCACCCATCGACAGGGGGCATACGAGCAGTACTTC. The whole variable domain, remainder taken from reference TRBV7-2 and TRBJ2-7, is GAGVSQSPSNKVTEKGKDVELRCDPISGHTALYWYRQSLGQGLEFLIYFQGNSAPDKSGLPSDRFSAERTGGSVSTLTIQRTQQEDSAVYLCASTHRQGAYEQYFGPGTRLTVT.

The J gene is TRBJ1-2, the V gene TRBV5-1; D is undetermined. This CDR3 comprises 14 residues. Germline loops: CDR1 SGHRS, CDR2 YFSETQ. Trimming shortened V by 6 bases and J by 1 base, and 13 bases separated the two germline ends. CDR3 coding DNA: TGCGCCAGCAACCCTGAAGGGTTTAACTATGGCTACACCTTC. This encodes CASNPEGFNYGYTF. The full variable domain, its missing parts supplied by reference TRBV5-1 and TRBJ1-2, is KAGVTQTPRYLIKTRGQQVTLSCSPISGHRSVSWYQQTPGQGLQFLFEYFSETQRNKGNFPGRFSGRQFSNSRSEMNVSTLELGDSALYLCASNPEGFNYGYTFGSGTRLTVV.

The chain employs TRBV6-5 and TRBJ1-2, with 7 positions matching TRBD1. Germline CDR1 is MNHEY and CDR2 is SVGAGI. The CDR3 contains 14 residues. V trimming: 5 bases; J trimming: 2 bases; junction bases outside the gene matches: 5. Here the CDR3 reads CASSREGANYGYTF. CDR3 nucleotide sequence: TGTGCCAGCAGTAGAGAGGGGGCGAACTATGGCTACACCTTC.

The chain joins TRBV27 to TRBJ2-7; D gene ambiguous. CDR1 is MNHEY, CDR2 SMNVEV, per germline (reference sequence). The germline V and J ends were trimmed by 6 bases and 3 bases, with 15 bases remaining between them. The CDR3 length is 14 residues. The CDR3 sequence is CASSPRPYYYEQYF. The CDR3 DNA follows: TGTGCCAGCAGCCCTAGGCCATATTACTACGAGCAGTACTTC.

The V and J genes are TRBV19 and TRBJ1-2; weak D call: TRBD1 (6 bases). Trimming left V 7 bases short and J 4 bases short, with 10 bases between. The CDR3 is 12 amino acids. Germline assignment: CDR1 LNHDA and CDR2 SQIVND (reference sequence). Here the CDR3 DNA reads TGTGCCAGTAAGGGGGAGGGCTATGGCTACACCTTC. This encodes CASKGEGYGYTF. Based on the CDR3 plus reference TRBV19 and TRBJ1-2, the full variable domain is DGGITQSPKYLFRKEGQNVTLSCEQNLNHDAMYWYRQDPGQGLRLIYYSQIVNDFQKGDIAEGYSVSREKKESFPLTVTSAQKNPTAFYLCASKGEGYGYTFGSGTRLTVV.

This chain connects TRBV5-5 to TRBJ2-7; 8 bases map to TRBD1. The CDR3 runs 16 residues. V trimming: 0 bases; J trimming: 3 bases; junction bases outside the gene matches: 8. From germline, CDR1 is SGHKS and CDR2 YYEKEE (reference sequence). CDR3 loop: CASSLALDRGIYEQYF. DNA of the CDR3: TGTGCCAGCAGCTTGGCCCTAGACAGGGGAATCTACGAGCAGTACTTC.